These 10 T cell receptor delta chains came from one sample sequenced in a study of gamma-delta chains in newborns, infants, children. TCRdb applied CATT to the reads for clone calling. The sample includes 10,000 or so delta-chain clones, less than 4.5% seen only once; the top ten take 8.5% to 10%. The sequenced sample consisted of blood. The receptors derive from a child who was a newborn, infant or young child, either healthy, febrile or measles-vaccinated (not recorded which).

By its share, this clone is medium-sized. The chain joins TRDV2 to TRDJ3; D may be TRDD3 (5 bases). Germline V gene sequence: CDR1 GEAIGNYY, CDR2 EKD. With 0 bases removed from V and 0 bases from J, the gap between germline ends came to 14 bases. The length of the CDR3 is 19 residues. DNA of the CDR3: TGTGCCTGTGACACCGTAGGGGGGGCCGGCTCCTGGGACACCCGACAGATGTTTTTC. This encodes CACDTVGGAGSWDTRQMFF.

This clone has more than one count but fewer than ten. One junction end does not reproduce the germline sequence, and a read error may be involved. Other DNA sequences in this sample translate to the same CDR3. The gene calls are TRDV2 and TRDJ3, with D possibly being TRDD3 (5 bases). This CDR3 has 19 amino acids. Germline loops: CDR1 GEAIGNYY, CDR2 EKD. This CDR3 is CACDTATGGVSWDTRQMFF. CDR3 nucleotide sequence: TGTGCCTGTGACACCGCCACGGGGGGTGTCTCCTGGGACACCCGACAGATGTTCTTC.

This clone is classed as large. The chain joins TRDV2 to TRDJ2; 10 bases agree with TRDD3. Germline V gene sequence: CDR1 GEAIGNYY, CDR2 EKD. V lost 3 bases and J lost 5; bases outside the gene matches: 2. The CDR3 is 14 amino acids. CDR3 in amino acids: CACDVLGDTAQLFF. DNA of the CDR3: TGTGCCTGTGACGTACTGGGGGATACAGCACAACTCTTCTTT.

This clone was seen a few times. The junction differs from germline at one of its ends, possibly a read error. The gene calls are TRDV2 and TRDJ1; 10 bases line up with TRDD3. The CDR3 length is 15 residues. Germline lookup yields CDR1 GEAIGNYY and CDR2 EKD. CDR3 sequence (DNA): TGTGCCTGTGACCCACTGGGGGATCTCACCGATAGACTCATCTTT. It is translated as CACDPLGDLTDRLIF.

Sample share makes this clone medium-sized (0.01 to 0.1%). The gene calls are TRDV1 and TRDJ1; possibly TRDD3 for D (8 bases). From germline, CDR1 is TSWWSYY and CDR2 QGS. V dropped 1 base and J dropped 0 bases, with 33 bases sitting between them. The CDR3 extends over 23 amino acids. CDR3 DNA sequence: TGTGCTCTTGGGGAACCAACCTTCCTTCCAGCCGTACTGGGGGTTAAGTACACCGATAAACTCATCTTT. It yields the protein CALGEPTFLPAVLGVKYTDKLIF.

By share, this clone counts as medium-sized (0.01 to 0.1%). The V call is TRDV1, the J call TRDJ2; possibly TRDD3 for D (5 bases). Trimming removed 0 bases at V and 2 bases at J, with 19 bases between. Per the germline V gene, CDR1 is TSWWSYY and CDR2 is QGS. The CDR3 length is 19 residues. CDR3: CALGELTGRYKFLTAQLFF. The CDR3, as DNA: TGTGCTCTTGGGGAACTAACGGGGCGATACAAGTTCTTGACAGCACAACTCTTCTTT.

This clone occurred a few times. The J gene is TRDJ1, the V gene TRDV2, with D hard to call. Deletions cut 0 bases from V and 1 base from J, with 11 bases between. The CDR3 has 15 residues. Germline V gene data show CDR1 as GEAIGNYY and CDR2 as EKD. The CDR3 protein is CACDTVSISTDKLIF. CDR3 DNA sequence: TGTGCCTGTGACACCGTCTCGATCTCCACCGATAAACTCATCTTT.

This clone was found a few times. The CDR3 DNA follows: TGTGCCTGTGACGAGCTTGGGGGGGATACGCGTTTGACAGCACAACTCTTCTTT. This translates into CACDELGGDTRLTAQLFF. The chain uses TRDV2 and TRDJ2; TRDD3 matches 10 bases. Germline assignment: CDR1 GEAIGNYY and CDR2 EKD. After removal of 3 bases from V and 1 base from J, the junction contained 10 bases not matched to a gene. CDR3 length: 18 residues.

The CDR3 loop is CACDTITGGYAGGDKLIF. CDR3 nucleotides: TGTGCCTGTGACACCATTACTGGGGGATACGCGGGGGGCGATAAACTCATCTTT. This chain connects TRDV2 to TRDJ1, with 13 bases fitting TRDD3. V lost 0 bases and J lost 4; bases outside the gene matches: 10. Germline CDR1 is GEAIGNYY and CDR2 is EKD. The CDR3 contains 18 residues.

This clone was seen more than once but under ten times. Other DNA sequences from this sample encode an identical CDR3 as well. CDR3 bases: TGTGCCTTTAAGCCCCGTCGAACAGCACAACTCTTCTTT. Translating it yields CAFKPRRTAQLFF. The rearrangement links TRDV3 to TRDJ2; D not certain. The V gene's germline CDR1 is TVYSNPD and CDR2 GDNSRS (reference sequence). Trimming cost V 1 base and J 5 bases, with 11 bases left between them. The CDR3 is made up of 13 amino acids.